Following are 32 T cell receptor beta chains from one sample sequenced in a study of identifying expanded T cells in peripheral blood. Data came from immunoSEQ multiplex PCR; TCRdb stores just in-frame clones and leaves some out. The sample yields fewer than 85,000 clones, 75% to 90% seen once. The sequencing sample was made of blood. The receptors stem from a person aged 18 to 70 in good health.

The chain recombines TRBV11-2 with TRBJ1-3; weak D call: TRBD1 (6 bases). In germline, CDR1 is SGHAT, CDR2 FQNNGV. V was trimmed by 4 bases and J by 5 bases, leaving 9 bases between them. The CDR3 sequence is 13 residues long. CDR3 in amino acids: CASSSDRRNTIYF. The CDR3 DNA sequence: TGTGCCAGCAGCTCAGACAGGAGAAACACCATATATTTT.

This clone occurred once. This chain joins TRBV7-6 and TRBJ2-6; D is perhaps TRBD1 (5 bases). The CDR3 extends over 16 amino acids. Germline V gives CDR1 SGHVS, CDR2 FNYEAQ. V was cut by 1 base and J by 4 bases, with 11 bases left in between. In nucleotides, the CDR3 is TGTGCCAGCAGCTTAGGGGGCGGAGCGGGGGCCAACGTCCTGACTTTC. Its protein product is CASSLGGGAGANVLTF.

This chain uses TRBV6-5 with TRBJ2-7; TRBD2 is a possible D gene (5 bases). The V end lost 2 bases, the J end lost 6 bases, and 11 bases lay between the germline ends. The CDR3 contains 13 residues. Germline V gene data show CDR1 as MNHEY and CDR2 as SVGAGI. CDR3: CASSYGSRGEQYF. CDR3 sequence (DNA): TGTGCCAGCAGTTACGGCAGCCGGGGCGAGCAGTACTTC.

The J gene is TRBJ2-3, the V gene TRBV11-2; D is perhaps TRBD1 or TRBD2 (5 bases each). In germline, CDR1 is SGHAT, CDR2 FQNNGV. The CDR3 loop spans 16 amino acids. Trimming took 5 bases from V and 4 from J, leaving 19 bases between them. The CDR3 DNA is TGTGCCAGCAGCGCCCGAAGTGTGGGGGTCGCAGATACGCAGTATTTT. Its protein is CASSARSVGVADTQYF. The full variable domain, with the rest looked up from reference TRBV11-2 and TRBJ2-3, is EAGVAQSPRYKIIEKRQSVAFWCNPISGHATLYWYQQILGQGPKLLIQFQNNGVVDDSQLPKDRFSAERLKGVDSTLKIQPAKLEDSAVYLCASSARSVGVADTQYFGPGTRLTVL.

V usage is TRBV7-2 and J usage is TRBJ1-1; D is unresolved. The germline V gene has CDR1 SGHTA and CDR2 FQGNSA. Trimming took off 1 base at V and 6 bases at J, with 18 bases between the two ends. The CDR3 is 16 residues long. The CDR3 loop is CASSLGSPGWFPEAFF. The DNA of the CDR3 is TGTGCCAGCAGCTTAGGTTCCCCGGGGTGGTTCCCTGAAGCTTTCTTT.

This clone has just one count. The chain joins TRBV6-5 to TRBJ2-1; 9 nucleotides agree with TRBD2. V dropped 2 bases and J dropped 5; count of bases not matched to a gene: 4. The CDR3 loop spans 15 amino acids. The germline V gene encodes CDR1 MNHEY and CDR2 SVGAGI. CDR3 coding DNA: TGTGCCAGCAGTTACCTAGCGGGACAAAACAATGAGCAGTTCTTC. This sequence encodes CASSYLAGQNNEQFF.

This chain links TRBV4-3 with TRBJ1-6; the D gene is possibly TRBD1 (6 bases). Trimming left V 1 base short and J 3 bases short, with 10 bases between. The CDR3 extends over 16 amino acids. The germline gives CDR1 LGHNA, CDR2 YSLEER. CDR3 in amino acids: CASSQGKGGYNSPLHF. In nucleotides, the CDR3 is TGCGCCAGCAGCCAAGGAAAGGGGGGCTATAATTCACCCCTCCACTTT.

This chain joins TRBV5-1 and TRBJ2-7; 12 bases align to TRBD1. Unmatched junction bases numbered 8, after V lost 4 bases and J lost 6 bases. CDR1 and CDR2 from the germline V gene are SGHRS and YFSETQ. The CDR3 sequence is 15 residues long. The chain's CDR3 is CASSQWDRGLGEQYF. DNA of the CDR3: TGCGCCAGCAGCCAATGGGACAGGGGGCTCGGCGAGCAGTACTTC.

The V and J genes are TRBV28 and TRBJ2-3; maybe TRBD2 (6 bases). CDR1 is MDHEN, CDR2 SYDVKM, per germline. The length of the CDR3 is 16 residues. The germline V and J ends were trimmed by 6 bases and 2 bases, with 18 bases remaining between them. The CDR3 loop is CASRLRLVGNTDTQYF. DNA for the CDR3: TGTGCCAGCAGACTTCGACTAGTAGGGAACACAGATACGCAGTATTTT. The full variable domain, in which reference TRBV28 and TRBJ2-3 provide the parts outside the CDR3, is DVKVTQSSRYLVKRTGEKVFLECVQDMDHENMFWYRQDPGLGLRLIYFSYDVKMKEKGDIPEGYSVSREKKERFSLILESASTNQTSMYLCASRLRLVGNTDTQYFGPGTRLTVL.

The gene calls are TRBV4-3 and TRBJ2-3; 8 nucleotides align to TRBD2. The CDR3 is 17 residues long. Germline V gene data show CDR1 as LGHNA and CDR2 as YSLEER. J lost 4 bases, V lost 2 bases, and 11 bases had no gene match. CDR3 nucleotide sequence: TGCGCCAGCAGCCAACAGACTAGACGGGAGGGGTCAGATACGCAGTATTTT. Amino acid sequence: CASSQQTRREGSDTQYF.

The chain uses TRBV28 and TRBJ2-1, with 14 bases aligning to TRBD2. The V segment lost 4 bases and the J segment 3 bases; nucleotides outside the gene matches: 8. The CDR3 extends over 18 amino acids. Germline values: CDR1 MDHEN, CDR2 SYDVKM. DNA of the CDR3: TGTGCCAGCAGTTCCTCCTGGACTAGCGGGAGGTTCTACAATGAGCAGTTCTTC. Translated, it gives CASSSSWTSGRFYNEQFF.

The CDR3, as DNA: TGTGCCAGCAGCCAAGATTTCGGGGTGATAGCCAAAAACATTCAGTACTTC. Translated, it gives CASSQDFGVIAKNIQYF. The chain recombines TRBV4-2 with TRBJ2-4, with D possibly matching TRBD2 (5 bases). CDR1 and CDR2 (germline): LGHNA, YNFKEQ. The V and J ends lost 0 bases and 0 bases respectively, with 12 bases between them. This CDR3 has 17 amino acids.

The V call is TRBV5-1, the J call TRBJ2-3; 9 bases are a match to TRBD2. CDR3 size: 15 residues. Germline values: CDR1 SGHRS, CDR2 YFSETQ. V was clipped by 0 bases and J by 4 bases; unmatched bases: 3. The CDR3 protein is CASSLAAGGADTQYF. DNA for the CDR3: TGCGCCAGCAGCTTGGCTGCGGGGGGGGCAGATACGCAGTATTTT.

The gene calls are TRBV18 and TRBJ2-7; 8 bases fit TRBD2. This CDR3 region has 17 residues. Germline CDR1 and CDR2: KGHSH and LQKENI. V shed 3 bases, J shed 0 bases, and the junction held 10 bases outside the gene matches. CDR3 bases: TGTGCCAGCTCACCTCAGGCCTACAGCGGGAGCTCCTACGAGCAGTACTTC. Residues: CASSPQAYSGSSYEQYF.

This chain uses TRBV7-2 with TRBJ1-3; 7 bases line up with TRBD1. Germline V gene sequence: CDR1 SGHTA, CDR2 FQGNSA. The V gene end was trimmed by 5 bases and the J gene end by 2 bases; junction bases not matched to a gene: 3. This CDR3 comprises 14 residues. The CDR3 sequence: CASSRTGTGNTIYF. The CDR3 nucleotides read TGTGCCAGCAGCCGGACAGGCACTGGAAACACCATATATTTT.

This chain joins TRBV7-2 and TRBJ1-2, with D hard to call. Germline V gives CDR1 SGHTA, CDR2 FQGNSA. CDR3 length: 14 amino acids. Trimming left V 2 bases short and J 4 bases short, with 11 bases between. The CDR3 reads CASSLYGSPYGYTF. The CDR3 coding sequence is TGTGCCAGCAGCTTATACGGCTCTCCCTATGGCTACACCTTC.

V and J are TRBV7-8 and TRBJ2-2; 8 bases fit TRBD1. V dropped 5 bases and J dropped 4; count of bases not matched to a gene: 9. The CDR3 loop spans 16 amino acids. CDR1 is SGHVS and CDR2 is FQNEAQ in the germline V gene. For the CDR3, the DNA is TGTGCCAGCAGCGTAAGGGACAGGACCTCCACCGGGGAGCTGTTTTTT. This translates into CASSVRDRTSTGELFF. The variable domain in full, with the rest retrieved from reference TRBV7-8 and TRBJ2-2, is GAGVSQSPRYKVAKRGQDVALRCDPISGHVSLFWYQQALGQGPEFLTYFQNEAQLDKSGLPSDRFFAERPEGSVSTLKIQRTQQEDSAVYLCASSVRDRTSTGELFFGEGSRLTVL.

Only a few counts were recorded for this clone. This chain joins TRBV6-1 and TRBJ1-2; D is undetermined. Germline V gives CDR1 MNHNS, CDR2 SASEGT. Trimming removed 2 bases from V and 9 bases from J, with 16 bases in between. The CDR3 totals 14 residues. The CDR3 sequence: CASSEPPGRVRYTF. The DNA of the CDR3 is TGTGCCAGCAGTGAACCCCCGGGAAGGGTTCGCTACACCTTC.

The chain employs TRBV11-2 and TRBJ1-5; no firm D call. This CDR3 contains 15 residues. The germline V gene has CDR1 SGHAT and CDR2 FQNNGV. The V gene lost 1 base and the J gene lost 0 bases, with 7 bases spanning the gap. The DNA of the CDR3 is TGTGCCAGCAGCTTAGGGCGGCATAGCAATCAGCCCCAGCATTTT. This translates into CASSLGRHSNQPQHF.

This chain links TRBV5-6 with TRBJ2-1, with D possibly being TRBD2 (7 bases). V was trimmed by 4 bases and J by 6 bases, leaving 14 bases between them. This CDR3 spans 14 amino acids. Germline lookup yields CDR1 SGHDT and CDR2 YYEEEE. The CDR3 nucleotides read TGTGCCAGCAGCCCGGACGGGGGGCGCAATGAGCAGTTCTTC. It yields the protein CASSPDGGRNEQFF.

This clone has just one count. The V gene is TRBV5-4, the J gene TRBJ2-1; D may match TRBD1 or TRBD2 (6 bases each). V dropped 1 base and J dropped 4 bases, with 12 bases sitting between them. The germline CDR1 and CDR2 sequences are SGHNT and YYREEE (reference sequence). The CDR3 totals 15 residues. The DNA for the CDR3 is TGTGCCAGCAGCTTGTTTGGGGGGCCATACAATGAGCAGTTCTTC. Translated: CASSLFGGPYNEQFF.

This clone appeared a few times. The chain recombines TRBV2 with TRBJ1-2, with D tentatively TRBD1 (6 bases). V lost 2 bases to trimming and J lost 3 bases, with 16 bases between them. Germline CDR1 and CDR2: SNHLY and FYNNEI. There are 16 residues in the CDR3. The CDR3 here is CASSELPPGEYYGYTF. The DNA for the CDR3 is TGTGCCAGCAGTGAACTTCCCCCAGGGGAGTACTATGGCTACACCTTC.

The chain links TRBV11-2 to TRBJ2-1; D not certain. Trimming took 1 base from V and 8 from J, leaving 9 bases between them. Germline-derived CDR1 and CDR2 are SGHAT and FQNNGV. This CDR3 has 13 residues. The CDR3 coding sequence is TGTGCCAGCAGCTTAGCCCGGGTGGATGAGCAGTTCTTC. Encoded protein: CASSLARVDEQFF. Variable domain in full (rest from reference TRBV11-2 and TRBJ2-1): EAGVAQSPRYKIIEKRQSVAFWCNPISGHATLYWYQQILGQGPKLLIQFQNNGVVDDSQLPKDRFSAERLKGVDSTLKIQPAKLEDSAVYLCASSLARVDEQFFGPGTRLTVL.

The gene calls are TRBV5-6 and TRBJ1-5; possibly TRBD1 for D (5 bases). CDR1 is SGHDT and CDR2 is YYEEEE in the germline V gene. V was clipped by 3 bases and J by 5 bases, with 15 bases between them. The CDR3 contains 15 residues. CDR3 sequence: CASSSLDKTDQPQHF. CDR3 sequence (DNA): TGTGCCAGCAGCTCTCTGGACAAGACAGATCAGCCCCAGCATTTT. Based on the CDR3 plus reference TRBV5-6 and TRBJ1-5, the full variable domain is DAGVTQSPTHLIKTRGQQVTLRCSPKSGHDTVSWYQQALGQGPQFIFQYYEEEERQRGNFPDRFSGHQFPNYSSELNVNALLLGDSALYLCASSSLDKTDQPQHFGDGTRLSIL.

CDR3 region: CSASAGHDYEQYF. The CDR3 DNA is TGCAGCGCGTCTGCGGGGCACGACTACGAGCAGTACTTC. The genes are TRBV29-1 and TRBJ2-7, with D tentatively TRBD2 (6 bases). Germline V gives CDR1 SQVTM, CDR2 ANQGSEA. V was trimmed by 7 bases and J by 3 bases, leaving 16 bases between them. This CDR3 has 13 amino acids.

The rearrangement links TRBV7-3 to TRBJ2-1; TRBD2 agrees at 9 bases. The CDR3 covers 13 residues. V was clipped by 1 base and J by 12 bases; unmatched bases: 4. Germline V gene data show CDR1 as SGHTA and CDR2 as FQGTGA. The chain's CDR3 is CASSLSSGSAQFF. CDR3 nucleotides: TGTGCCAGCAGCTTAAGTAGCGGGAGTGCGCAGTTCTTC.

The rearrangement links TRBV29-1 to TRBJ2-5; D gene uncertain. TRBJ2-7 matches the DNA end more closely, so the J call is doubtful. The germline gives CDR1 SQVTM, CDR2 ANQGSEA. This CDR3 has 14 amino acids. The CDR3 coding sequence is TGCAGCGTAGGAACGGCGTTTAACTTCTACGAGCAGTACTTC. Its translation: CSVGTAFNFYEQYF.

The gene calls are TRBV4-2 and TRBJ2-2; perhaps TRBD1 as D (6 bases). Looked up from germline, CDR1 is LGHNA and CDR2 is YNFKEQ. V lost 0 bases and J 3 bases, leaving 17 bases between the germline ends. The CDR3 consists of 18 residues. Here the CDR3 DNA reads TGTGCCAGCAGCCAAGACTTACAGGGTTTAAGGGACACCGGGGAGCTGTTTTTT. Protein: CASSQDLQGLRDTGELFF.

CDR3 DNA sequence: TGTGCCAGCAGTGGGAGCGGATATCAATCCTACGAGCAGTACTTC. Its translation is CASSGSGYQSYEQYF. The chain uses TRBV28 and TRBJ2-7; D perhaps matches TRBD2 (5 bases). The CDR3 is made up of 15 amino acids. Trimming removed 5 bases from V and 1 base from J, with 15 bases in between. Looked up from germline, CDR1 is MDHEN and CDR2 is SYDVKM.

This sequence joins TRBV6-1 and TRBJ2-1, with TRBD2 matching over 11 bases. The V and J ends lost 7 bases and 5 bases, in that order; junction bases with no gene match: 4. The germline gives CDR1 MNHNS, CDR2 SASEGT. The CDR3 has 14 amino acids. The CDR3 DNA is TGTGCCAGCACCTTGGGACTAGCGGACAATGAGCAGTTCTTC. This sequence encodes CASTLGLADNEQFF.

The rearrangement links TRBV28 to TRBJ1-4, with 8 bases fitting TRBD1. Germline values: CDR1 MDHEN, CDR2 SYDVKM. The V and J ends lost 3 bases and 4 bases, in that order; junction bases with no gene match: 10. This CDR3 comprises 17 residues. CDR3 in DNA: TGTGCCAGCAGTTTCCCTCAGACAGGGGACTTTAATGAAAAACTGTTTTTT. The encoded protein is CASSFPQTGDFNEKLFF.

The chain links TRBV30 to TRBJ1-5; unclear D gene. Germline CDR1 GTSNPN, CDR2 SVGIG (reference sequence). The V and J ends lost 4 bases and 1 base respectively, with 8 bases between them. The CDR3 extends over 13 amino acids. CDR3 DNA: TGTGCCTGGACCCCCCACAGCAATCAGCCCCAGCATTTT. This encodes CAWTPHSNQPQHF.